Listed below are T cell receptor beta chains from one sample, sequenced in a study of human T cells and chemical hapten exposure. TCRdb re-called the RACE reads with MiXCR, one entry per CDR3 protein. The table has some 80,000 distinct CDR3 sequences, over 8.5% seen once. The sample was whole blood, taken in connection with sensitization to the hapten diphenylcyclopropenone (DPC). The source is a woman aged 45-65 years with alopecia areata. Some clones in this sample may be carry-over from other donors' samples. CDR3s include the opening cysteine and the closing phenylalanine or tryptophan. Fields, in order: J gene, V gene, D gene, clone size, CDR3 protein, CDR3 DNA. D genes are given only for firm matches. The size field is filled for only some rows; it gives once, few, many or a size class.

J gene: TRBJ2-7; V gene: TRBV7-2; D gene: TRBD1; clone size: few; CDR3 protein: CASSNRGDEQYF; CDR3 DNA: TGTGCCAGCAGTAACAGGGGCGACGAGCAGTACTTC
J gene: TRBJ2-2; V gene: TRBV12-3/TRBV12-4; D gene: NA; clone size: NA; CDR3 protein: CASGITGELFF; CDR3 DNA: TGTGCCAGCGGGATCACCGGGGAGCTGTTTTTT
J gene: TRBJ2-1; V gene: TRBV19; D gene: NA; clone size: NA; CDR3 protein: CATSRGMYNEQFF; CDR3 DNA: TGTGCCACCTCTAGGGGAATGTACAATGAGCAGTTCTTC
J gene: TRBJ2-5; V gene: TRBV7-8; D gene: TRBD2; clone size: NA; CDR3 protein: CASSYSTTSGSSKTQYF; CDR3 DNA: TGTGCCAGCAGCTATTCGACCACTAGCGGGAGCAGTAAGACCCAGTACTTC
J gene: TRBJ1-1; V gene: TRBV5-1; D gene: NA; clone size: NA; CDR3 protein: CASSLALENTEAFF; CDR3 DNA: TGCGCCAGCAGCTTGGCTCTAGAAAACACTGAAGCTTTCTTT
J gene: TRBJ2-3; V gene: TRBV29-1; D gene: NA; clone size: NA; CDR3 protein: CSVDPGVRTDTQYF; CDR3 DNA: TGCAGCGTTGATCCTGGGGTTCGGACAGATACGCAGTATTTT
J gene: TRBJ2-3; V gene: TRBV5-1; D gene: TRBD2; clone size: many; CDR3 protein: CASSPGTSGSLSDSTDTQYF; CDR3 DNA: TGCGCCAGCAGCCCTGGGACTAGCGGGAGTTTGAGCGACAGCACAGATACGCAGTATTTT
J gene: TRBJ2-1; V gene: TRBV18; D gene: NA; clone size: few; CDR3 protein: CASSPPDTVSYNEQFF; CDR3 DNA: TGTGCCAGCTCACCACCCGACACCGTCTCCTACAATGAGCAGTTCTTC
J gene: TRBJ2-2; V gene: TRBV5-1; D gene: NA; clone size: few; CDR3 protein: CASSLDGRSLNTGELFF; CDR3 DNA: TGCGCCAGCAGCCTGGATGGACGGAGCCTGAACACCGGGGAGCTGTTTTTT
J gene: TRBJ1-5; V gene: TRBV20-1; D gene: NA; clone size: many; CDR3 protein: CSASPGDSNQPQHF; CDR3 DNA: TGCAGTGCTAGCCCCGGGGATAGCAATCAGCCCCAGCATTTT
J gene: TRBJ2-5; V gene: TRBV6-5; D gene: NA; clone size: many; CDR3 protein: CASSHGYQETQYF; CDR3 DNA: TGTGCCAGCAGCCACGGGTATCAAGAGACCCAGTACTTC
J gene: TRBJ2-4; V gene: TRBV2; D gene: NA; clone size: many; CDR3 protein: CASSQNIQYF; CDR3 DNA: TGTGCCAGCAGCCAAAACATTCAGTACTTC
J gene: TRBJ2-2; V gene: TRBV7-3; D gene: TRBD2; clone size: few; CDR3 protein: CASSPLGLASNTGELFF; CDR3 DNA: TGTGCCAGCAGCCCCTTGGGACTAGCGTCGAACACCGGGGAGCTGTTTTTT
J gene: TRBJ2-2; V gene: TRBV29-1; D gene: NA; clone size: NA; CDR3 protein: CSGANTGELFF; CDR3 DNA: TGCAGCGGCGCGAACACCGGGGAGCTGTTTTTT
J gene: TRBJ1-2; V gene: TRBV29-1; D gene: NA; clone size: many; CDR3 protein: CSVEEGAGGYTF; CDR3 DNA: TGCAGCGTTGAGGAGGGAGCCGGCGGCTACACCTTC
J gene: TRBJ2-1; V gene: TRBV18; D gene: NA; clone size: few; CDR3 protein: CASSPLDRNEQFF; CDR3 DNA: TGTGCCAGCTCACCCTTGGACCGCAATGAGCAGTTCTTC
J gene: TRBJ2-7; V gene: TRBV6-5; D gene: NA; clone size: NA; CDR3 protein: CASSYSGRATYEQYF; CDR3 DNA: TGTGCCAGCAGTTACTCTGGGCGGGCAACCTACGAGCAGTACTTC
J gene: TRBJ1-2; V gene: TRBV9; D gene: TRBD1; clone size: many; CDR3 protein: CASSKGQGVNYGYTF; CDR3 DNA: TGTGCCAGCAGCAAGGGACAGGGAGTTAACTATGGCTACACCTTC
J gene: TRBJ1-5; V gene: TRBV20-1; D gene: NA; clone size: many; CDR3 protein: CSARDSFGGGGQPQHF; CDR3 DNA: TGCAGTGCTAGAGACTCCTTTGGGGGAGGAGGTCAGCCCCAGCATTTT
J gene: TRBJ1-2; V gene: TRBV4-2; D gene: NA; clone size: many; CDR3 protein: CASSQVGVLDGYTF; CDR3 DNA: TGTGCCAGCAGCCAAGTGGGGGTTTTGGATGGCTACACCTTC
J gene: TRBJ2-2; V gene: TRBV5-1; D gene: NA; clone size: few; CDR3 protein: CASTRDSNTGELFF; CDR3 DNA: TGCGCCAGTACGCGGGACTCTAACACCGGGGAGCTGTTTTTT
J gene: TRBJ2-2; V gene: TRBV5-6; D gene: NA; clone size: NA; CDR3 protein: CASSFAGAGELFF; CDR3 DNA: TGTGCCAGCAGCTTTGCAGGGGCCGGGGAGCTGTTTTTT
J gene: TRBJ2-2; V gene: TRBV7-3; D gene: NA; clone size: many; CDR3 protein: CASSPTGSRNTGELFF; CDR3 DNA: TGTGCCAGCAGCCCGACGGGGTCTAGGAACACCGGGGAGCTGTTTTTT
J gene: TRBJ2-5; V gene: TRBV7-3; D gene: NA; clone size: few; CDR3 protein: CASSPGGKTQYF; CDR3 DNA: TGTGCCAGCAGCCCCGGGGGAAAGACCCAGTACTTC
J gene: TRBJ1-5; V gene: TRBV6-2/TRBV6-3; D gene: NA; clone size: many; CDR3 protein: CASSPSIGGGELNQPQHF; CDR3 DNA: TGTGCCAGCAGTCCGTCGATTGGGGGGGGCGAGTTAAATCAGCCCCAGCATTTT
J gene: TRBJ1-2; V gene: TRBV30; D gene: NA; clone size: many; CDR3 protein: CAWSTPNRGYTF; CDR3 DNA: TGTGCCTGGAGTACCCCCAACAGGGGCTACACCTTC
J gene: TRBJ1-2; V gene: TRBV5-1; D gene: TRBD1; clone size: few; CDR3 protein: CASSMDREGYTF; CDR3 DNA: TGCGCCAGCAGCATGGACAGGGAAGGCTACACCTTC
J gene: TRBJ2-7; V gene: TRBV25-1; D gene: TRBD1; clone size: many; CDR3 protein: CASSEGTGAYEQYF; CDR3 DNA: TGTGCCAGCAGTGAAGGGACAGGGGCCTACGAGCAGTACTTC